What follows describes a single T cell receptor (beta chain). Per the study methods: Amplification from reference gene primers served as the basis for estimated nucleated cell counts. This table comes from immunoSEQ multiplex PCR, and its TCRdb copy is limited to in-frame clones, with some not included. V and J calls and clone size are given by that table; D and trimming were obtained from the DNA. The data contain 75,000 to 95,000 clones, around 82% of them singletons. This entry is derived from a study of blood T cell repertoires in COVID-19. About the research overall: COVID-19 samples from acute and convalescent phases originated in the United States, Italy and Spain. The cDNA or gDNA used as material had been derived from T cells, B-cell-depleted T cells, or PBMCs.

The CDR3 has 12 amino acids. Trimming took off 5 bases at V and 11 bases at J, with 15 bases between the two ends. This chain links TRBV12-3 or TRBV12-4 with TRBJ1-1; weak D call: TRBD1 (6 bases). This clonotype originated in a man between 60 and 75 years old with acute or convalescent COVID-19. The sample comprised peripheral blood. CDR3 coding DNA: TGTGCCAGCAGTGAGGACAGCCCTCGGGCTTTCTTT. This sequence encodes CASSEDSPRAFF.